These 5 T cell receptor beta chains originate from one sample sequenced in a study of T-cell reconstitution after alpha-beta-depleted transplantation in children. Preparation of the TCRbeta library used unique molecular identifiers. One entry per CDR3 protein, called by TCRdb with MiXCR from the PCR reads. The table records about 980,000 distinct CDR3 sequences, about 29% of them present only once. Sequencing used PBMCs, mostly from graft donor cells, obtained 360 days after TCRalphabeta/CD19-depleted stem cell transplant. The receptor source for this set is a boy under two years old who had a stem cell transplant for SCID, so the T cells may come from the graft donor.

DNA for the CDR3: TGTGCCAGCAGCGTAGTCGACAGCACAGATACGCAGTATTTT. It codes for CASSVVDSTDTQYF. The chain links TRBV9 to TRBJ2-3; no clear D gene. The germline CDR1 and CDR2 sequences are SGDLS and YYNGEE. Trimming took 0 bases from V and 0 from J, leaving 5 bases between them. The CDR3 has 14 residues.

This clonotype was counted between two and nine times. The chain combines TRBV10-2 with TRBJ2-7; 8 positions agree with TRBD1. The CDR3 spans 12 residues. The germline V gene encodes CDR1 WSHSY and CDR2 SAAADI. V gave up 7 bases and J gave up 11 bases; unmatched junction bases: 10. The CDR3 here is CASTPTGDNKYF. The CDR3 coding sequence is TGCGCCAGCACCCCGACAGGGGACAACAAGTACTTC.

This clonotype was picked up a small number of times. J is TRBJ1-1 and V is TRBV20-1; a weak D match, TRBD1 (5 bases). This CDR3 has 13 amino acids. V shed 5 bases and J shed 6 bases, with 16 bases lying between them. Germline-derived CDR1 and CDR2 are DFQATT and SNEGSKA (reference sequence). CDR3 sequence: CSAPREGKAEAFF. The CDR3 DNA reads TGCAGTGCTCCGAGGGAGGGGAAGGCTGAAGCTTTCTTT.

This clonotype was detected a few times. The chain has TRBV6-5 and TRBJ1-1; D gene ambiguous. The CDR3 covers 16 residues. Per germline, CDR1 MNHEY and CDR2 SVGAGI. The V gene lost 6 bases and the J gene lost 4 bases, with 21 bases spanning the gap. The CDR3, as DNA: TGTGCCAGCAGGAGCCCCGGAGAAGCCAAATTCACTGAAGCTTTCTTT. Amino acid sequence: CASRSPGEAKFTEAFF.

In its sample, this clonotype was seen a few times. This chain links TRBV20-1 with TRBJ2-7; D uncertain. The CDR3 length is 12 residues. Trimming shortened V by 2 bases and J by 5 bases, and 10 bases separated the two germline ends. Germline V gene sequence: CDR1 DFQATT, CDR2 SNEGSKA (reference sequence). As DNA, the CDR3 is TGCAGTGCTAGATCTGGGTGGGACGAGCAGTACTTC. This encodes CSARSGWDEQYF.